The TCR beta chain described here comes from a study of blood T cell repertoires in COVID-19. The wider study: Nucleic acid was either cDNA or gDNA, and it came from T cells, B-cell-depleted T cells, or PBMCs.

This CDR3 is 16 amino acids long. CDR1 is SGHRS, CDR2 YFSETQ, per germline. Trimming stripped 0 bases from V and 0 bases from J, with 7 bases between. Using immunoSEQ multiplex PCR, the repertoire was profiled, and TCRdb retains in-frame clones only, with some absent. The sample carries around 250,000 clones, approximately 84% recorded once. Participant age was roughly 18 to 95 years, and participants resided in 24 US areas. Participants' own reports of clinical history determined their cohort assignment. The gene calls are TRBV5-1 and TRBJ1-6; D is undetermined. Source material: PBMCs or T cells enriched from blood (not recorded which). This receptor was obtained from a man in his forties or fifties who had recovered from COVID-19. This CDR3 reads CASSLGGSSYNSPLHF. DNA of the CDR3: TGCGCCAGCAGCTTGGGAGGGAGCTCCTATAATTCACCCCTCCACTTT.